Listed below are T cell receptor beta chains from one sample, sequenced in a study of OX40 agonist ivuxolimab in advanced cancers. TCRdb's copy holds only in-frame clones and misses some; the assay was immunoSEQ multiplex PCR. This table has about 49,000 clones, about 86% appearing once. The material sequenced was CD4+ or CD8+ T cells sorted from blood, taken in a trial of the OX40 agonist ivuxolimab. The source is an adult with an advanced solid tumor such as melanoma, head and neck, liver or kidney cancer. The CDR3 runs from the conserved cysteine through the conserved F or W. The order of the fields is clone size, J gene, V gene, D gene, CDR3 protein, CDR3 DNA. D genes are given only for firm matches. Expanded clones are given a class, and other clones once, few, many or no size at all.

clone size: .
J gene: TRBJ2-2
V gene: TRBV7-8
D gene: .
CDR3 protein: CASSALGAGELFF
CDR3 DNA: TGTGCCAGCAGCGCCCTGGGCGCCGGGGAGCTGTTTTTT

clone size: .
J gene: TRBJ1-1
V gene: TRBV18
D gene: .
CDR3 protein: CASSPPAGNTEAFF
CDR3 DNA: TGTGCCAGCTCACCACCCGCGGGGAACACTGAAGCTTTCTTT

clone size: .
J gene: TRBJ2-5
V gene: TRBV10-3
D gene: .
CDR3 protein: CAIGESGGPETQYF
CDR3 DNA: TGTGCCATTGGCGAATCAGGTGGGCCAGAGACCCAGTACTTC

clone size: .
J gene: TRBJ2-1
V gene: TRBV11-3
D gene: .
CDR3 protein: CASNQGMGEQFF
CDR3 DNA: TGTGCCAGCAACCAAGGGATGGGTGAGCAGTTCTTC

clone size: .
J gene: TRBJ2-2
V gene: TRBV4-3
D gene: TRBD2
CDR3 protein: CASSRALAGVNGELFF
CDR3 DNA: TGCGCCAGCAGCCGGGCACTAGCGGGAGTAAACGGGGAGCTGTTTTTT

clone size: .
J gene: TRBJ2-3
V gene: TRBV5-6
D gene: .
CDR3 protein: CASSLDVLAGRGGQYF
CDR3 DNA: TGTGCCAGCAGCTTGGATGTACTAGCAGGGCGGGGAGGGCAGTATTTT

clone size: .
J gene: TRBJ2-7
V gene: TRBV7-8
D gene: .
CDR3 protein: CASSLTYEQYF
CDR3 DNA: TGTGCCAGCAGCCTTACCTACGAGCAGTACTTC

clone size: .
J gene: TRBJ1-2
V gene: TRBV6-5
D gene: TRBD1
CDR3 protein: CASSLDRDGYTF
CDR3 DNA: TGTGCCAGCAGTCTGGACAGGGATGGCTACACCTTC

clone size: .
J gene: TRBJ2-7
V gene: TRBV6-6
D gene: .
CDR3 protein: CASSYLYEQYF
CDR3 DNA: TGTGCCAGCAGTTACCTCTACGAGCAGTACTTC

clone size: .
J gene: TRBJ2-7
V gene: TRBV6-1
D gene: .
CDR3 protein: CASSEDPSRSYEQYF
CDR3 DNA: TGTGCCAGCAGTGAAGATCCATCCCGCTCCTACGAGCAGTACTTC

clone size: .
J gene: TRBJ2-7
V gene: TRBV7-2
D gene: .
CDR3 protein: CASSLSLFREYEQYF
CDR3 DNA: TGTGCCAGCAGCTTATCGCTTTTCCGCGAATACGAGCAGTACTTC

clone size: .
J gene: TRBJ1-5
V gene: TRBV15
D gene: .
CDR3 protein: CATSRGGSRGNQPQHF
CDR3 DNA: TGTGCCACCAGCAGAGGAGGGAGTCGGGGGAATCAGCCCCAGCATTTT

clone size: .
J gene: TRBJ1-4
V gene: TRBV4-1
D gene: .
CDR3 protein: CASSQTSGRVGEKLFF
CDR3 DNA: TGCGCCAGCAGCCAAACAAGCGGGAGGGTGGGTGAAAAACTGTTTTTT

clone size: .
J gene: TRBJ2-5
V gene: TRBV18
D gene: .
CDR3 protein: CASSPSSDSGQYF
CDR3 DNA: TGTGCCAGCTCACCATCAAGTGATTCTGGCCAGTACTTC

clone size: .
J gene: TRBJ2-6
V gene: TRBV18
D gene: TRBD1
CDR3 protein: CASSHGTADSGANVLTF
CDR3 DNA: TGTGCCAGCTCACATGGGACAGCCGACTCTGGGGCCAACGTCCTGACTTTC

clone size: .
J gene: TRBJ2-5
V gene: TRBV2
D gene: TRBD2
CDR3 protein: CASKLAAQETQYF
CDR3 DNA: TGTGCCAGCAAACTAGCGGCCCAAGAGACCCAGTACTTC

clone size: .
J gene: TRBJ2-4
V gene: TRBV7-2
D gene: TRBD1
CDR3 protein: CASSLGGQGAINIQYF
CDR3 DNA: TGTGCCAGCAGCTTAGGAGGGCAGGGGGCCATAAACATTCAGTACTTC

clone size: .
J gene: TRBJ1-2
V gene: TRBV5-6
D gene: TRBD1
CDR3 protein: CASSLRQGDGYTF
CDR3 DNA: TGTGCCAGCAGCTTGAGACAGGGGGATGGCTACACCTTC

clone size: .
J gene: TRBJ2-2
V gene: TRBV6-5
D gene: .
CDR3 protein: CASSYREPAGELFF
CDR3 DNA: TGTGCCAGCAGTTACAGGGAGCCGGCTGGGGAGCTGTTTTTT

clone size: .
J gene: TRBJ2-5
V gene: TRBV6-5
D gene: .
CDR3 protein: CASSERGETQYF
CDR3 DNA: TGTGCCAGCAGTGAACGGGGGGAGACCCAGTACTTC

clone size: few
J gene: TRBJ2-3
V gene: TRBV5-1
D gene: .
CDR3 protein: CASSSAVSSDTQYF
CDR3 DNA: TGCGCCAGCAGCTCTGCTGTGTCCTCAGATACGCAGTATTTT

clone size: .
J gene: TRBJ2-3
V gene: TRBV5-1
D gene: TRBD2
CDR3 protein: CASSLVAGAADTQYF
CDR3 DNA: TGCGCCAGCAGCTTGGTTGCGGGAGCAGCAGATACGCAGTATTTT

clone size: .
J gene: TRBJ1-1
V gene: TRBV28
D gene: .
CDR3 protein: CASRGRGWGNTEAFF
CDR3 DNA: TGTGCCAGCAGGGGACGCGGGTGGGGGAACACTGAAGCTTTCTTT

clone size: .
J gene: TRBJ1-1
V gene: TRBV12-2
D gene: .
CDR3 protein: CASRLACGQEGWDTEAFF
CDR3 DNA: TGTGCAAGTCGCTTAGCGTGCGGACAGGAGGGGTGGGACACTGAAGCTTTCTTT

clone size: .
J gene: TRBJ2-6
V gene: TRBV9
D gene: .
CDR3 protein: CASSVAGHPSSGANVLTF
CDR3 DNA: TGTGCCAGCAGCGTAGCTGGCCACCCAAGCTCTGGGGCCAACGTCCTGACTTTC

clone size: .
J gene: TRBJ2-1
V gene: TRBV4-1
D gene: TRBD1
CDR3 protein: CASSQDPRDRGYNEQFF
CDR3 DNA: TGCGCCAGCAGCCAAGATCCCCGGGACAGGGGGTACAATGAGCAGTTCTTC

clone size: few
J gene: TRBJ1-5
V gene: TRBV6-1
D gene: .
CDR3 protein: CASRQTNNQPQHF
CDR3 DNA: TGTGCCAGCAGGCAGACAAACAATCAGCCCCAGCATTTT

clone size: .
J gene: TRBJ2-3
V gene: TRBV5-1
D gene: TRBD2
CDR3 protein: CASSLAGLAGVTDTQYF
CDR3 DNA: TGCGCCAGCAGCTTGGCGGGACTAGCGGGGGTCACAGATACGCAGTATTTT

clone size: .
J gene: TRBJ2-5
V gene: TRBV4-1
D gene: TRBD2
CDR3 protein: CASSLSGMGETQYF
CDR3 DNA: TGCGCCAGCAGCCTTAGCGGGATGGGTGAGACCCAGTACTTC

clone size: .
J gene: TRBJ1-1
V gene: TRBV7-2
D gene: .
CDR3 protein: CASSRDRNTEAFF
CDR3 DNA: TGTGCCAGCAGCCGAGACAGGAACACTGAAGCTTTCTTT

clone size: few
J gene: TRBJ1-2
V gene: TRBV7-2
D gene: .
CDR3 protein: CASSSIKTGIYGYTF
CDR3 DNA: TGTGCCAGCAGCTCCATCAAAACAGGAATCTATGGCTACACCTTC

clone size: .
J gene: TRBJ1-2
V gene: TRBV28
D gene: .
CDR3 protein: CASSRDRGYGYTF
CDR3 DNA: TGTGCCAGCAGCCGAGACAGAGGCTATGGCTACACCTTC

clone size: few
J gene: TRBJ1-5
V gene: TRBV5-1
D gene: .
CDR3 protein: CASSLGGTPYQPQHF
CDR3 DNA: TGCGCCAGCAGCCTAGGGGGGACCCCCTATCAGCCCCAGCATTTT

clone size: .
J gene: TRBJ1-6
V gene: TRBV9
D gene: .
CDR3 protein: CASSVEGGDGSPLHF
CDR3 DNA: TGTGCCAGCAGCGTAGAGGGAGGGGACGGTTCACCCCTCCACTTT

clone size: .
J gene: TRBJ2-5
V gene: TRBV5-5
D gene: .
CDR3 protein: CASSLGQQETQYF
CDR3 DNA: TGTGCCAGCAGCTTGGGACAGCAAGAGACCCAGTACTTC

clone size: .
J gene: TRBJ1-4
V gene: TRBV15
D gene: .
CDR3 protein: CATSRDPGDGEKLFF
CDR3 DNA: TGTGCCACCAGCAGAGATCCCGGGGATGGGGAAAAACTGTTTTTT

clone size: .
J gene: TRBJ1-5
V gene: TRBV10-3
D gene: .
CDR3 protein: CAIANGLVLEGNQPQHF
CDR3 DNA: TGTGCCATCGCCAACGGCCTGGTCCTTGAAGGCAATCAGCCCCAGCATTTT

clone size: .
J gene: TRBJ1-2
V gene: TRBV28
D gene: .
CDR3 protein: CASSSPPDRLNYGYTF
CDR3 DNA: TGTGCCAGCAGTTCCCCCCCCGACAGACTGAACTATGGCTACACCTTC

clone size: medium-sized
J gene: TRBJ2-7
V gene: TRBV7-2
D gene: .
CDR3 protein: CASSLYYEQYF
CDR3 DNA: TGTGCCAGCAGCCTCTACTACGAGCAGTACTTC

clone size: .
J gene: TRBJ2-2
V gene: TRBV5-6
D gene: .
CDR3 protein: CASSHREAGELFF
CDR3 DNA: TGTGCCAGCAGCCACAGGGAGGCCGGGGAGCTGTTTTTT

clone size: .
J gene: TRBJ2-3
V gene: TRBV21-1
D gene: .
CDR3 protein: CASSKGTGDSPGPSTDTQYF
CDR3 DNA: TGTGCCAGCAGCAAAGGTACAGGGGACAGTCCCGGGCCTAGCACAGATACGCAGTATTTT

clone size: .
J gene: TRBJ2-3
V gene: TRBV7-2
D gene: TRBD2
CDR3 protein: CASSLTSGSTDTQYF
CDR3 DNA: TGTGCCAGCAGTTTGACTAGCGGGAGCACAGATACGCAGTATTTT